This T cell receptor (beta chain) is from a study of blood T cell repertoires in COVID-19. Study as a whole: Samples came from the United States, Italy and Spain, spanning acute and convalescent COVID-19. T cells, B-cell-depleted T cells, or PBMCs provided the cDNA or gDNA that served as material.

Trimming removed 4 bases from V and 2 bases from J; junction bases left unmatched: 19. CDR1 is LNHDA, CDR2 SQIVND, per germline (reference sequence). This CDR3 comprises 20 residues. Original methodology: Amplifying reference gene primers gave estimates of nucleated cell counts. Profiling relied on immunoSEQ multiplex PCR, and the TCRdb table lists in-frame clones only, not all of them. V and J calls and clone size are as listed in that table; D and trimming were resolved from the DNA. The sample includes about 80,000 clones, around 86% of them seen just once. The rearrangement joins TRBV19 to TRBJ2-3; 9 nucleotides align to TRBD2. The sample was peripheral blood. This TCR was sampled from a human donor in a cohort sampled during active COVID-19. CDR3 sequence (DNA): TGTGCCAGTAGTACCCGCCTTGCAGCGGGGGGTGGGACCCTCACAGATACGCAGTATTTT. Protein sequence: CASSTRLAAGGGTLTDTQYF.